These 2 T cell receptor beta chains were sequenced from one sample in a study of blood T cell repertoires in COVID-19. Profiling relied on immunoSEQ multiplex PCR, and the TCRdb table lists in-frame clones only, not all of them. The sample has 490,000 or so clones, around 87% seen once. Sequenced sample: PBMCs or T cells enriched from blood (not recorded which). The receptors come from a woman aged 40 to 55 who had recovered from COVID-19.

V is TRBV5-4 and J is TRBJ1-1, with 8 positions matching TRBD1. This CDR3 has 18 amino acids. Losses at the gene ends were 3 bases for V and 0 bases for J; bases not matched to a gene: 13. Germline V lookup: CDR1 SGHNT, CDR2 YYREEE (reference sequence). Here the CDR3 reads CASSWDAWGTGLNTEAFF. Here the CDR3 DNA reads TGTGCCAGCAGCTGGGACGCTTGGGGGACAGGTCTGAACACTGAAGCTTTCTTT.

The rearrangement links TRBV6-2 or TRBV6-3 to TRBJ1-1; D is undetermined. The ends were cut back, 2 bases at V and 0 bases at J, with 13 bases in the middle. Germline CDR1 is MNHEY and CDR2 is SVGEGT. This CDR3 region has 16 residues. CDR3 sequence reads: CASSYGRGMLNTEAFF. CDR3 nucleotides: TGTGCCAGCAGTTACGGGAGAGGGATGTTGAACACTGAAGCTTTCTTT.